This T cell receptor (beta chain) was recorded in a study of beta chain features in type 1 diabetes. Background on the study: Examination covered around 110 million sorted cells spanning all samples. Study-wide results and limits: Naive, central memory and Treg TCRB repertoires appeared more alike in patients than in healthy donors. Significant though moderate, a shortening of TCRB CDR3s appeared in all four CD4+ subsets of Type 1 diabetes patients.

J lost 1 base, V lost 5 bases, and 7 bases had no gene match. This CDR3 contains 15 residues. The germline CDR1 and CDR2 sequences are MNHEY and SMNVEV (reference sequence). The study reverse transcribed the entire isolated RNA, so it sequenced expressed TCRB transcripts. The data were produced by immunoSEQ multiplex PCR, yet TCRdb's version contains in-frame clones alone and is incomplete. The sample consists of 140,000 to 150,000 clones, under 60% of them appearing once. Each of the CD4+ naive, central memory, regulatory and stem cell-like memory populations was sorted via CD45RO/CCR7/CD25/CD127/CD95/CD27. The count of this clone is one. The antigen is unknown.

The sequencing sample was made of Tregs from blood. The chain employs TRBV27 and TRBJ2-7; 8 bases fit TRBD1. The TCR was taken from a man between 18 and 29 years old in good health. CDR3 in DNA: TGTGCCAGCAGTCGTCAGGGGGCAGGGTCCTACGAGCAGTACTTC. It specifies CASSRQGAGSYEQYF.